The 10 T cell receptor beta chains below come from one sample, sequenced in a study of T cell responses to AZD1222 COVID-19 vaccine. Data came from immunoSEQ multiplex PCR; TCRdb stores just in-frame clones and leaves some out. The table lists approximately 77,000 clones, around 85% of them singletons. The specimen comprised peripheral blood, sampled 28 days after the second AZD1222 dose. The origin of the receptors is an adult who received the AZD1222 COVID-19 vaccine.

DNA for the CDR3: TGTGCCAGCAGCCGAGCTGACGAGCAGTACTTC. Translated, it gives CASSRADEQYF. This chain joins TRBV14 and TRBJ2-7; D gene unclear. Germline-derived CDR1 and CDR2 are SGHDN and FVKESK. V was shortened by 4 bases and J by 5 bases, with 6 bases between the two germline ends. CDR3 length: 11 residues. The full variable domain, its missing parts supplied by reference TRBV14 and TRBJ2-7, is EAGVTQFPSHSVIEKGQTVTLRCDPISGHDNLYWYRRVMGKEIKFLLHFVKESKQDESGMPNNRFLAERTGGTYSTLKVQPAELEDSGVYFCASSRADEQYFGPGTRLTVT.

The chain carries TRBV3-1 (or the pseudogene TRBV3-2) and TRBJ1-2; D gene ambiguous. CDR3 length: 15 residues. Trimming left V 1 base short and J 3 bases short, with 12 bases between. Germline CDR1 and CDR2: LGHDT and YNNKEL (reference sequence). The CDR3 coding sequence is TGTGCCAGCAGCCAAGTTTTGGGCTACGACTATGGCTACACCTTC. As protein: CASSQVLGYDYGYTF.

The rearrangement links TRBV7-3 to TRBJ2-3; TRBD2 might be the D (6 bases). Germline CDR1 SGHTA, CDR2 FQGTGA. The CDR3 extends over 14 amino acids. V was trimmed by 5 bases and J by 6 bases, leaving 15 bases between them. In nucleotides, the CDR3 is TGTGCCAGCAGCCCGGGTGCGAGCGGGGATACGCAGTATTTT. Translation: CASSPGASGDTQYF.

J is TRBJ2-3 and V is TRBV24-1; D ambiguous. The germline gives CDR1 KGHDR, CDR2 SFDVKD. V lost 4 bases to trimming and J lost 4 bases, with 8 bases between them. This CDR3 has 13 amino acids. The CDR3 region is CATSELEPDTQYF. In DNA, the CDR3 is TGTGCCACCAGTGAACTCGAGCCAGATACGCAGTATTTT.

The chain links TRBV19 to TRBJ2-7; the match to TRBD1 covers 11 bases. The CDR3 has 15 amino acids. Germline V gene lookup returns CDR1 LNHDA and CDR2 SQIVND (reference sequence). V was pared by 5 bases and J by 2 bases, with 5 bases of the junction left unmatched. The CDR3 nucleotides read TGTGCCAGTAGTCTCCAGGACAGGGGGCCCTACGAGCAGTACTTC. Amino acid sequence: CASSLQDRGPYEQYF.

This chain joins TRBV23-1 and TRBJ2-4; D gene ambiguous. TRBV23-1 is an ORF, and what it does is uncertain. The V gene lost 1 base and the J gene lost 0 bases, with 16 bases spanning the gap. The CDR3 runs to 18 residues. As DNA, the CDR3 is TGCGCCAGCAGTCAATGGGTACGCAACCTACTAGCCAAAAACATTCAGTACTTC. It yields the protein CASSQWVRNLLAKNIQYF.

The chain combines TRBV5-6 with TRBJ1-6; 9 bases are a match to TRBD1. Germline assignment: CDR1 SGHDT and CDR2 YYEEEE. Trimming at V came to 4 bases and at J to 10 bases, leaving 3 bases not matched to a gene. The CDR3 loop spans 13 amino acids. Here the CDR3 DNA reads TGTGCCAGCAGCGCAACAGGGGGCTCACCCCTCCACTTT. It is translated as CASSATGGSPLHF.

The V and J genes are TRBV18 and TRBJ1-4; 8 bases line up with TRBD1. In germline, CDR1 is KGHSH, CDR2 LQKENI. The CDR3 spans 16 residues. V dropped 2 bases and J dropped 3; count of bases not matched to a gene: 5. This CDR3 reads CASSPGWTGPNEKLFF. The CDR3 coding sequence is TGTGCCAGCTCACCAGGGTGGACAGGGCCTAATGAAAAACTGTTTTTT.

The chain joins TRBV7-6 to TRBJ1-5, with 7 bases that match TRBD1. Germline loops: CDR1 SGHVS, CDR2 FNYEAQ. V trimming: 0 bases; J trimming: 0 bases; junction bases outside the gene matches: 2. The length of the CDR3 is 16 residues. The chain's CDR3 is CASSLAPGGSNQPQHF. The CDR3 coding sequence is TGTGCCAGCAGCTTAGCGCCAGGGGGTAGCAATCAGCCCCAGCATTTT.

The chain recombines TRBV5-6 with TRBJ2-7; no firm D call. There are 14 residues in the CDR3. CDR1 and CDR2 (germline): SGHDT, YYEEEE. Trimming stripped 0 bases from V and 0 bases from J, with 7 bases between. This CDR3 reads CASSLGRNSYEQYF. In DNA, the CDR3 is TGTGCCAGCAGCTTGGGGCGGAACTCCTACGAGCAGTACTTC.